A single sample gave rise to the 14 T cell receptor beta chains below, sequenced in a study of CD8 T cells in ankylosing spondylitis. Study-level points and caveats: Seven to nine highly homologous variants formed a TCR beta motif that appeared characteristic of ankylosing spondylitis blood.

TCRdb re-called the 5' RACE reads with MiXCR, one entry per CDR3 protein. Of roughly 90,000 distinct CDR3 sequences in the sample, just under 9% were seen once. Antigens for these TCRs are unknown. The sample taken for sequencing was blood, either unsorted or a sorted T cell fraction (not recorded which). All receptors come from a male donor with ankylosing spondylitis.

The chain combines TRBV3-1 with TRBJ1-1; perhaps TRBD1 as D (6 bases). V shed 1 base and J shed 5 bases, with 17 bases lying between them. This CDR3 region has 16 residues. The V gene's germline CDR1 is LGHDT and CDR2 YNNKEL (reference sequence). CDR3 loop: CASSQGGGSLRTEAFF. The DNA of the CDR3 is TGTGCCAGCAGCCAAGGAGGGGGGTCTTTAAGGACTGAAGCTTTCTTT. The variable domain in full, completed from reference TRBV3-1 and TRBJ1-1, reads DTAVSQTPKYLVTQMGNDKSIKCEQNLGHDTMYWYKQDSKKFLKIMFSYNNKELIINETVPNRFSPKSPDKAHLNLHINSLELGDSAVYFCASSQGGGSLRTEAFFGQGTRLTVV.

This clonotype was seen many times. The chain is built from TRBV4-2 and TRBJ2-1, with TRBD2 identical over 10 bases. The ends lost 1 base at V and 3 bases at J; junction bases unmatched: 3. Germline CDR1 and CDR2: LGHNA and YNFKEQ. CDR3 length equals 16 residues. In DNA, the CDR3 is TGTGCCAGCAGCCAAGGGGGACTAGCGTTCTACAATGAGCAGTTCTTC. This encodes CASSQGGLAFYNEQFF.

This clonotype appeared a few times. J is TRBJ2-7 and V is TRBV25-1, with 7 bases fitting TRBD2. The CDR3 totals 16 residues. V lost 3 bases, J lost 3 bases, and 11 bases stayed unmatched. Germline assignment: CDR1 MGHDK and CDR2 SYGVNS. DNA for the CDR3: TGTGCCAGCAGTGAGTCCGCTAGCGGTTTGTTCTACGAGCAGTACTTC. This codes for CASSESASGLFYEQYF.

This clonotype was found many times. The rearrangement joins TRBV29-1 to TRBJ2-2; D perhaps matches TRBD2 (6 bases). CDR1 and CDR2 (germline): SQVTM, ANQGSEA. The CDR3 is 14 residues long. The germline V and J ends were trimmed by 1 base and 9 bases, with 15 bases remaining between them. The CDR3 nucleotides are TGCAGCGTTGAAGGTCCCGGGGGAGGCAGGGAGCTGTTTTTT. Translated: CSVEGPGGGRELFF.

At least ten counts were recorded for this clonotype. The rearrangement joins TRBV25-1 to TRBJ2-1; a weak D match, TRBD1 (5 bases). The V and J ends lost 6 bases and 9 bases respectively, with 15 bases between them. The CDR3 runs 13 residues. Germline-derived CDR1 and CDR2 are MGHDK and SYGVNS. CDR3 in amino acids: CASSPKRRGEQFF. In DNA, the CDR3 is TGTGCCAGCAGCCCAAAACGTAGGGGTGAGCAGTTCTTC.

CDR3 residues: CASRPDREVPYEQYV. The CDR3, as DNA: TGTGCCAGCAGACCAGACAGGGAGGTCCCCTACGAGCAGTACGTC. The rearrangement joins TRBV6-2 or TRBV6-3 to TRBJ2-7, with D perhaps matching TRBD1 (7 bases). The germline CDR1 and CDR2 sequences are MNHEY and SVGEGT. The CDR3 length is 15 residues. V was pared by 6 bases and J by 2 bases, with 17 bases between.

This clonotype was recorded many times. V gene TRBV13 combines with J gene TRBJ1-5; tentatively, D is TRBD1 (5 bases). CDR3 size: 15 residues. Germline CDR1 reads PRHDT; CDR2 reads FYEKMQ (reference sequence). The V end lost 5 bases, the J end lost 4 bases, and 15 bases lay between the germline ends. CDR3 nucleotides: TGTGCCAGCAGCGCCAGAGGGGCTGCTAATCAGCCCCAGCATTTT. Translating gives CASSARGAANQPQHF.

This clonotype was recorded many times. The chain is built from TRBV4-1 and TRBJ2-7; 10 nucleotides align to TRBD2. CDR3 length: 13 residues. Unmatched junction bases numbered 3, after V lost 3 bases and J lost 7 bases. The V gene's germline CDR1 is MGHRA and CDR2 YSYEKL. The CDR3 loop reads CASSHRAGGEQYV. The CDR3 DNA is TGCGCCAGCAGCCACCGAGCGGGAGGGGAGCAGTACGTC.

The chain carries TRBV6-1 and TRBJ2-1, with TRBD1 matching 8 bases. Unmatched junction bases numbered 10, after V lost 7 bases and J lost 2 bases. This CDR3 comprises 16 residues. CDR1 MNHNS and CDR2 SASEGT come from the germline V gene. The CDR3, as DNA: TGTGCCAGCACCGTCAGTTGGACAGGGACCTACAATGAGCAGTTCTTC. Its translation is CASTVSWTGTYNEQFF.

The rearrangement uses TRBV2 and TRBJ2-7; 7 bases agree with TRBD2. The trim removed 6 bases at V and 2 bases at J, leaving 4 bases unmatched. Germline V CDR1 and CDR2: SNHLY, FYNNEI. The CDR3 totals 13 residues. DNA for the CDR3: TGTGCCAGCAGACAGCGGGATACCTACGAGCAGTACGTC. It yields the protein CASRQRDTYEQYV.

The V gene is TRBV12-3 or TRBV12-4, the J gene TRBJ2-2; 8 nucleotides agree with TRBD2. The CDR3 is made up of 15 amino acids. Losses at the gene ends were 2 bases for V and 6 bases for J; bases not matched to a gene: 5. The CDR3 DNA follows: TGTGCCAGCAGTTTAAAAGCGGGAGCGTCCGGGGAGCTGTTTTTT. As protein: CASSLKAGASGELFF.

The CDR3 is CASSQQGAFNEQFF. The CDR3 DNA reads as TGTGCCAGCAGCCAACAAGGGGCCTTTAATGAGCAGTTCTTC. This sequence joins TRBV14 and TRBJ2-1; a possible D gene is TRBD1 (5 bases). Germline V lookup: CDR1 SGHDN, CDR2 FVKESK. The CDR3 runs to 14 residues. The ends were cut back, 2 bases at V and 7 bases at J, with 12 bases in the middle.

The rearrangement links TRBV27 to TRBJ2-1, with 8 nucleotides matching TRBD2. The CDR3 totals 16 residues. J gave up 2 bases and V 1 base, and 4 bases lay outside the gene matches. Germline CDR1 is MNHEY and CDR2 is SMNVEV (reference sequence). The CDR3 coding sequence is TGTGCCAGCAGTTTATTCGGCGGGAGGCCCTACAATGAGCAGTTCTTC. This encodes CASSLFGGRPYNEQFF.

This clonotype was seen at least ten times. DNA of the CDR3: TGTGCCAGCAGACAACTTGACAGAATCTATGGCTACACCTTC. Translation: CASRQLDRIYGYTF. The rearrangement links TRBV6-1 to TRBJ1-2; the D gene is possibly TRBD1 (5 bases). In germline, CDR1 is MNHNS, CDR2 SASEGT. CDR3 length: 14 residues. Deletions cut 6 bases from V and 4 bases from J, with 15 bases between.